This T cell receptor beta chain was found in a study of blood T cell repertoires in COVID-19. Looking at the study overall: Samples representing acute and convalescent COVID-19 were sourced from the United States, Italy and Spain. Nucleic acid was either cDNA or gDNA, and it came from T cells, B-cell-depleted T cells, or PBMCs.

This clone has a handful of counts. Authors' analysis steps: Quantification of nucleated cells was approximated via reference gene primer amplification. Method: immunoSEQ multiplex PCR; TCRdb's copy keeps in-frame clones and lacks some. That table gives V, J and clone size, and the DNA gave D and trimming. This sample carries approximately 110,000 clones, 65% to 80% of them seen once, and the ten largest clones take 15% to 20%. Germline lookup yields CDR1 MNHEY and CDR2 SVGEGT. This CDR3 spans 17 amino acids. The V gene lost 2 bases and the J gene lost 3 bases, with 19 bases spanning the gap. The sample was peripheral blood. The rearrangement links TRBV6-2 or TRBV6-3 to TRBJ1-2; D is undetermined. This receptor was taken from a woman aged 70 to 79 with acute or convalescent COVID-19. CDR3 in DNA: TGTGCCAGCAGTTACGCCCTTACGAGCTCCTTTCACTATGGCTACACCTTC. Residues: CASSYALTSSFHYGYTF.